Listed below are T cell receptor beta chains from one sample, sequenced in a study of T cells in Graves' hyperthyroidism and ophthalmopathy. Each CDR3 protein is one row after TCRdb ran MiXCR on the multiplex PCR reads. The sample comprises roughly 500,000 distinct CDR3 sequences, over 11% of which are singletons, and 5.8% rests with the top ten. Sequences were obtained from blood. Receptors were obtained from a woman in her twenties or thirties with Graves' hyperthyroidism that later progressed to Graves' ophthalmopathy. Both conserved end residues are part of each CDR3. Fields, in order: V gene, D gene, clone size, J gene, CDR3 DNA, CDR3 protein. D genes are given only for firm matches. The listing skips clone size in some rows; elsewhere it reads once, few, many or a size class.

V gene: TRBV20-1
D gene: NA
clone size: many
J gene: TRBJ2-3
CDR3 DNA: TGCAGTGCTAGAGATCGCCTGGCTAGCACAGATACGCAGTATTTT
CDR3 protein: CSARDRLASTDTQYF

V gene: TRBV7-8
D gene: TRBD2
clone size: NA
J gene: TRBJ2-1
CDR3 DNA: TGTGCCAGCAGCCCCCGGTGGGAGGGAAAAGGCAATGAGCAGTTCTTC
CDR3 protein: CASSPRWEGKGNEQFF

V gene: TRBV12-3/TRBV12-4
D gene: NA
clone size: many
J gene: TRBJ1-1
CDR3 DNA: TGTGCCAGCAGGGGGACACCTCGGGACACTGAAGCTTTCTTT
CDR3 protein: CASRGTPRDTEAFF

V gene: TRBV4-3
D gene: NA
clone size: NA
J gene: TRBJ2-1
CDR3 DNA: TGCGCCAGCAGCGTCCCCGGGGTTGGCTACAATGAGCAGTTCTTC
CDR3 protein: CASSVPGVGYNEQFF

V gene: TRBV6-1
D gene: TRBD1
clone size: many
J gene: TRBJ2-7
CDR3 DNA: TGTGCCAGCAGCCCCCCGGGACAGGGGTTCTACGAGCAGTACTTC
CDR3 protein: CASSPPGQGFYEQYF

V gene: TRBV5-1
D gene: NA
clone size: many
J gene: TRBJ1-1
CDR3 DNA: TGCGCCAGCAGCGCGGCTATAAGGTGGAGTGAAGCTTTCTTT
CDR3 protein: CASSAAIRWSEAFF

V gene: TRBV25-1
D gene: TRBD1
clone size: NA
J gene: TRBJ2-7
CDR3 DNA: TGTGCCGGCCCCACAGGGGACGAGCAGTACTTC
CDR3 protein: CAGPTGDEQYF

V gene: TRBV28
D gene: TRBD2
clone size: many
J gene: TRBJ2-3
CDR3 DNA: TGTGCCAGCACCTTACTTCGGACTAGCGGGAGGTACTACACAGATACGCAGTATTTT
CDR3 protein: CASTLLRTSGRYYTDTQYF

V gene: TRBV5-1
D gene: TRBD1
clone size: NA
J gene: TRBJ2-7
CDR3 DNA: TGCGCCAGCAGCTCCGGGACAGGGATCCACGAGCAGTACTTC
CDR3 protein: CASSSGTGIHEQYF

V gene: TRBV18
D gene: NA
clone size: many
J gene: TRBJ2-1
CDR3 DNA: TGTGCCAGCTCACAATTCGGCGATGAGCAGTTCTTC
CDR3 protein: CASSQFGDEQFF

V gene: TRBV28
D gene: NA
clone size: many
J gene: TRBJ1-5
CDR3 DNA: TGTGCCAGCAGTTTAATGGACATCCTTAGCAATCAGCCCCAGCATTTT
CDR3 protein: CASSLMDILSNQPQHF

V gene: TRBV27
D gene: NA
clone size: many
J gene: TRBJ2-3
CDR3 DNA: TGTGCCAGCAGTTACGACAGGCGTACTAGGAGCACAGATACGCAGTATTTT
CDR3 protein: CASSYDRRTRSTDTQYF

V gene: TRBV29-1
D gene: NA
clone size: many
J gene: TRBJ1-2
CDR3 DNA: TGCAGCGTTGATAGATCCCAGGATGGCTACACCTTC
CDR3 protein: CSVDRSQDGYTF

V gene: TRBV4-2
D gene: TRBD1
clone size: few
J gene: TRBJ2-7
CDR3 DNA: TGTGCCAGCAGAGTGATCCGTAGGGACAGTGGGAACGAGCAGTACTTC
CDR3 protein: CASRVIRRDSGNEQYF

V gene: TRBV5-1
D gene: NA
clone size: NA
J gene: TRBJ2-1
CDR3 DNA: TGCGCCAGCAGCTTGGGTTCCAGGACGTTTGATTATGAGCAGTTCTTC
CDR3 protein: CASSLGSRTFDYEQFF

V gene: TRBV30
D gene: TRBD1
clone size: many
J gene: TRBJ2-7
CDR3 DNA: TGTGCCTGGAACAGGGGAGCCTACGAGCAGTACTTC
CDR3 protein: CAWNRGAYEQYF

V gene: TRBV28
D gene: NA
clone size: many
J gene: TRBJ1-1
CDR3 DNA: TGTGCCAGCACCTCGGACCCGAACACTGAAGCTTTCTTT
CDR3 protein: CASTSDPNTEAFF

V gene: TRBV6-2/TRBV6-3
D gene: NA
clone size: many
J gene: TRBJ2-3
CDR3 DNA: TGTGCCAGCAGTTACGGCAGGCGAACTAGCACAGATACGCAGTATTTT
CDR3 protein: CASSYGRRTSTDTQYF

V gene: TRBV12-3/TRBV12-4
D gene: NA
clone size: few
J gene: TRBJ2-7
CDR3 DNA: TGTGCCAGCAGTCCGGACGGGAGCTCCTACGAGCAGTACTTC
CDR3 protein: CASSPDGSSYEQYF

V gene: TRBV20-1
D gene: NA
clone size: NA
J gene: TRBJ2-5
CDR3 DNA: TGCAGTGCTAGGGGGGTGTGGCTAGCAGGCGGGGAGACCCAGTACTTC
CDR3 protein: CSARGVWLAGGETQYF

V gene: TRBV27
D gene: TRBD2
clone size: many
J gene: TRBJ2-7
CDR3 DNA: TGTGCCAGCAGCCTTAGGCCCTCGGGACTACTAGCGGGAGGACACGAGCAGTACTTC
CDR3 protein: CASSLRPSGLLAGGHEQYF

V gene: TRBV12-3/TRBV12-4
D gene: NA
clone size: many
J gene: TRBJ1-4
CDR3 DNA: TGTGCCAGCAGTTTGGGGACTGGAAGGGAAAAACTGTTTTTT
CDR3 protein: CASSLGTGREKLFF

V gene: TRBV12-3/TRBV12-4
D gene: NA
clone size: NA
J gene: TRBJ1-2
CDR3 DNA: TGTGCCAGCAGTTCCATTTCTGGCTACACCTTC
CDR3 protein: CASSSISGYTF

V gene: TRBV9
D gene: NA
clone size: NA
J gene: TRBJ2-3
CDR3 DNA: TGTGCCAGCAGCGTAGAACGGGGCACTAGCACAGATACGCAGTATTTT
CDR3 protein: CASSVERGTSTDTQYF

V gene: TRBV10-3
D gene: TRBD1
clone size: few
J gene: TRBJ2-1
CDR3 DNA: TGTGCCATCAGTGCGGGGACAGGGCGGCACAAAGGGGTTTACAATGAGCAGTTCTTC
CDR3 protein: CAISAGTGRHKGVYNEQFF

V gene: TRBV28
D gene: NA
clone size: many
J gene: TRBJ2-7
CDR3 DNA: TGTGCCAGCAGTCCTATGCTGGAAACCGAACCCTACGAGCAGTACTTC
CDR3 protein: CASSPMLETEPYEQYF

V gene: TRBV20-1
D gene: TRBD2
clone size: many
J gene: TRBJ2-2
CDR3 DNA: TGCAGTGCCGCACTAGCGGGAGGGACCGGGGAGCTGTTTTTT
CDR3 protein: CSAALAGGTGELFF

V gene: TRBV27
D gene: TRBD1
clone size: few
J gene: TRBJ2-2
CDR3 DNA: TGTGCCAGCAGTCTCGGGACAGCCTTTACCGGGGAGCTGTTTTTT
CDR3 protein: CASSLGTAFTGELFF

V gene: TRBV12-3/TRBV12-4
D gene: TRBD1
clone size: many
J gene: TRBJ1-2
CDR3 DNA: TGTGCCAGCAGTTCGGGACAGGGACTCTCTAACTATGGCTACACCTTC
CDR3 protein: CASSSGQGLSNYGYTF

V gene: TRBV7-6
D gene: TRBD1
clone size: few
J gene: TRBJ1-2
CDR3 DNA: TGTGCCAGCAGCCTGACAGGGGACCCGGAGATGGATGGCCACACCTTC
CDR3 protein: CASSLTGDPEMDGHTF

V gene: TRBV12-3/TRBV12-4
D gene: NA
clone size: many
J gene: TRBJ1-4
CDR3 DNA: TGTGCCAGCAGTTTAAATTTCAGGGGAACAGGTGAAAAACTGTTTTTT
CDR3 protein: CASSLNFRGTGEKLFF

V gene: TRBV20-1
D gene: TRBD2
clone size: NA
J gene: TRBJ2-2
CDR3 DNA: TGCAGTGCTAGACCTAGCGGGACCACCGGGGAGCTGTTTTTT
CDR3 protein: CSARPSGTTGELFF

V gene: TRBV12-3/TRBV12-4
D gene: TRBD1
clone size: many
J gene: TRBJ1-1
CDR3 DNA: TGTGCCAGCAGTCTAGGGACAGGGATGTTCCCAGCTTTCTTT
CDR3 protein: CASSLGTGMFPAFF

V gene: TRBV5-5
D gene: NA
clone size: few
J gene: TRBJ2-3
CDR3 DNA: TGTGCCAGCAGCTTAGCCCCTCGGGAGCGGAGCACAGATACGCAGTATTTT
CDR3 protein: CASSLAPRERSTDTQYF

V gene: TRBV19
D gene: TRBD1
clone size: many
J gene: TRBJ1-4
CDR3 DNA: TGTGCCAGTAGACCGGCGGTGGGGACAGGGGGTTATGAAAAACTGTTTTTT
CDR3 protein: CASRPAVGTGGYEKLFF

V gene: TRBV10-3
D gene: TRBD1
clone size: NA
J gene: TRBJ2-5
CDR3 DNA: TGTGCCTCGCGGACAGGGGCGGAGACCCAGTACTTC
CDR3 protein: CASRTGAETQYF

V gene: TRBV7-8
D gene: NA
clone size: NA
J gene: TRBJ2-3
CDR3 DNA: TGTGCCAGCAGCCCCAGGGGGGAGACAGATACGCGGTATTTT
CDR3 protein: CASSPRGETDTRYF

V gene: TRBV20-1
D gene: TRBD2
clone size: few
J gene: TRBJ2-3
CDR3 DNA: TGCAGTGCCGGACCGGGACTAGCGATGGATACGCAGTATTTT
CDR3 protein: CSAGPGLAMDTQYF

V gene: TRBV6-1
D gene: NA
clone size: many
J gene: TRBJ1-1
CDR3 DNA: TGTGCCAGCAGCAACGCCGAAGCTTTCTTT
CDR3 protein: CASSNAEAFF